A selection of T cell receptor beta chains follows, all from one sample in a study of blood T cell repertoires in COVID-19. Sequenced by immunoSEQ multiplex PCR; TCRdb stores in-frame clones only, minus some. The sample lists over 200,000 clones, 83% occurring once. The specimen was peripheral blood. The receptors were sampled from an elderly man with acute or convalescent COVID-19. CDR3s leave out the opening cysteine and the closing phenylalanine or tryptophan. The D gene is left open where the match is weak.

v_call: TRBV7-7; j_call: TRBJ1-5; d_call: TRBD1; cdr3_aa: ASSLAGTGCGQPQH
v_call: TRBV28; j_call: TRBJ1-2; d_call: TRBD1; cdr3_aa: ASRRQGADYGYT
v_call: TRBV5-5; j_call: TRBJ2-5; d_call: .; cdr3_aa: ASSRGSQETQY
v_call: TRBV3-1/TRBV3-2; j_call: TRBJ2-3; d_call: .; cdr3_aa: ASSQERITQY
v_call: TRBV5-1; j_call: TRBJ1-4; d_call: .; cdr3_aa: ASSLGSQAGGEKLF
v_call: TRBV5-1; j_call: TRBJ2-5; d_call: TRBD2; cdr3_aa: ASSQGLAGEETQY
v_call: TRBV19; j_call: TRBJ1-5; d_call: .; cdr3_aa: ASSSRDISAQPQH
v_call: TRBV7-5; j_call: TRBJ2-4; d_call: .; cdr3_aa: VRSFLRVGGASAGNIQY
v_call: TRBV6-6; j_call: TRBJ2-1; d_call: .; cdr3_aa: ASSYGRWNNGNEQF
v_call: TRBV5-1; j_call: TRBJ2-7; d_call: TRBD2; cdr3_aa: ASGETSGEQY
v_call: TRBV10-2; j_call: TRBJ2-3; d_call: TRBD2; cdr3_aa: ASRVAGSADTQY
v_call: TRBV9; j_call: TRBJ1-5; d_call: TRBD1; cdr3_aa: ASSVDAGQGNQPQH
v_call: TRBV7-9; j_call: TRBJ2-5; d_call: TRBD2; cdr3_aa: ASSKREVAETQY
v_call: TRBV19; j_call: TRBJ1-6; d_call: .; cdr3_aa: ASSRQTGDGSPLH
v_call: TRBV5-1; j_call: TRBJ2-2; d_call: TRBD2; cdr3_aa: ASKSGTSIRGELF
v_call: TRBV2; j_call: TRBJ2-2; d_call: TRBD2; cdr3_aa: ASSETSGNTGELF
v_call: TRBV11-2; j_call: TRBJ2-2; d_call: .; cdr3_aa: ASSPWDWSNTGELF
v_call: TRBV2; j_call: TRBJ2-7; d_call: TRBD1; cdr3_aa: ASRDRAYEQY
v_call: TRBV7-9; j_call: TRBJ2-2; d_call: TRBD1; cdr3_aa: ASSLRQGYTGELF
v_call: TRBV2; j_call: TRBJ2-5; d_call: .; cdr3_aa: ASSVSLYPQETQY
v_call: TRBV5-1; j_call: TRBJ2-5; d_call: TRBD2; cdr3_aa: ASCDGGDTGTQY
v_call: TRBV30; j_call: TRBJ1-3; d_call: .; cdr3_aa: AWSVRSGSGNTIY
v_call: TRBV3-1/TRBV3-2; j_call: TRBJ1-1; d_call: .; cdr3_aa: ASSQDTEEAF
v_call: TRBV4-2; j_call: TRBJ1-5; d_call: .; cdr3_aa: ASSQARPELGNQPQH
v_call: TRBV3-1/TRBV3-2; j_call: TRBJ1-1; d_call: .; cdr3_aa: ASSHRTTGGGNTEAF
v_call: TRBV6-1; j_call: TRBJ1-3; d_call: .; cdr3_aa: ASSEAGGGGNTIY
v_call: TRBV19; j_call: TRBJ1-2; d_call: .; cdr3_aa: ASSMQAPYGYT
v_call: TRBV9; j_call: TRBJ2-1; d_call: TRBD2; cdr3_aa: ASSAIAGAKSSYNEQF
v_call: TRBV9; j_call: TRBJ2-1; d_call: TRBD2; cdr3_aa: ASKGGGNEQF
v_call: TRBV5-1; j_call: TRBJ2-1; d_call: TRBD2; cdr3_aa: ASSLVTSGTNEQF
v_call: TRBV7-8; j_call: TRBJ2-7; d_call: .; cdr3_aa: ASSKTTGDPYEQY
v_call: TRBV7-2; j_call: TRBJ2-5; d_call: .; cdr3_aa: ASSPLDSRETQY
v_call: TRBV9; j_call: TRBJ2-5; d_call: .; cdr3_aa: ASSVATGVWETQY
v_call: TRBV2; j_call: TRBJ2-5; d_call: .; cdr3_aa: ASSVEGAGGETQY
v_call: TRBV3-1/TRBV3-2; j_call: TRBJ2-3; d_call: TRBD2; cdr3_aa: ASRVKREGRVDTQY
v_call: TRBV5-1; j_call: TRBJ1-2; d_call: .; cdr3_aa: ASSLTAGDYGYT
v_call: TRBV9; j_call: TRBJ2-6; d_call: TRBD2; cdr3_aa: ASSSTGGAGANVLT
v_call: TRBV28; j_call: TRBJ1-1; d_call: .; cdr3_aa: ASSLRSEAF
v_call: TRBV5-5; j_call: TRBJ2-1; d_call: .; cdr3_aa: ASSFERSSYNEQF
v_call: TRBV7-8; j_call: TRBJ1-1; d_call: .; cdr3_aa: ASSLGQNTEAF
v_call: TRBV5-4; j_call: TRBJ1-1; d_call: .; cdr3_aa: ASSQQVGAVVEAF
v_call: TRBV27; j_call: TRBJ1-4; d_call: TRBD1; cdr3_aa: ASRRTGLGEKLF
v_call: TRBV24-1; j_call: TRBJ2-1; d_call: TRBD2; cdr3_aa: ATSRGGPNYNEQF
v_call: TRBV25-1; j_call: TRBJ2-7; d_call: .; cdr3_aa: ASSRSGSYEQY
v_call: TRBV12-5; j_call: TRBJ2-3; d_call: .; cdr3_aa: ASGLATTNTQY
v_call: TRBV3-1/TRBV3-2; j_call: TRBJ2-5; d_call: .; cdr3_aa: ASSPVDIGTQY
v_call: TRBV30; j_call: TRBJ2-2; d_call: TRBD2; cdr3_aa: AWSVLAGGPGELF
v_call: TRBV3-1/TRBV3-2; j_call: TRBJ2-1; d_call: TRBD2; cdr3_aa: ASSQDLAGGPYYNEQF